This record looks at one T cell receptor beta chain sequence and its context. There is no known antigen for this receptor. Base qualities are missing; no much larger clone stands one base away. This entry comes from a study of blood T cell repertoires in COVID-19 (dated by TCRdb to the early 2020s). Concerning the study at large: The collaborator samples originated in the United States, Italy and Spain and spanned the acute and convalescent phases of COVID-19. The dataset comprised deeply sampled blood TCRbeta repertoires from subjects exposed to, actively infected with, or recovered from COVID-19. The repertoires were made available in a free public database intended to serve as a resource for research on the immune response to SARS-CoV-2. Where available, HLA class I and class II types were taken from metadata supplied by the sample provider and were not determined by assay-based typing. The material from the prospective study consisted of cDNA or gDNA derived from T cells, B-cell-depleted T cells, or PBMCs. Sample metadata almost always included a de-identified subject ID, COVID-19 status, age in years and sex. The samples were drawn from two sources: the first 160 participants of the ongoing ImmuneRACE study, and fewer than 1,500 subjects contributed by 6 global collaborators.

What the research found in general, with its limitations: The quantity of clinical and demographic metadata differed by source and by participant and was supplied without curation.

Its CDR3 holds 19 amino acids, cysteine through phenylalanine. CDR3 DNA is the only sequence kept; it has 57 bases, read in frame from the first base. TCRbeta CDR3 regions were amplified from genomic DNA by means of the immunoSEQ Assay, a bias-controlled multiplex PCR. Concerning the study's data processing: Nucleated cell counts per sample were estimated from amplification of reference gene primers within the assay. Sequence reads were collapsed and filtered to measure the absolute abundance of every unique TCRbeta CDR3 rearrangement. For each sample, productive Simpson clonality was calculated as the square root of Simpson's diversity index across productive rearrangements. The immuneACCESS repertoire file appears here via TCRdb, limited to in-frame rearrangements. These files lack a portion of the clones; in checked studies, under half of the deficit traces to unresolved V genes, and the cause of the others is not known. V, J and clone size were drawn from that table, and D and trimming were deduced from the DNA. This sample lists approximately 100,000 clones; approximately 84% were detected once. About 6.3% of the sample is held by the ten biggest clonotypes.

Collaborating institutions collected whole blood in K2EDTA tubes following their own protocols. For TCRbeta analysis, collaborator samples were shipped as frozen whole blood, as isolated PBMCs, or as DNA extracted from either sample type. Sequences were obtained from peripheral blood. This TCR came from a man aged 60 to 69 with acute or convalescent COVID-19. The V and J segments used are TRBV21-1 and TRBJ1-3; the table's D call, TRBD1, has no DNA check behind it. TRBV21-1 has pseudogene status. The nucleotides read TGTGCCAGCAGCCCCCGATCCTCTCACAGGGGGCTCTCTGGAAACACCATATATTTT. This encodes CASSPRSSHRGLSGNTIYF.